This T cell receptor beta chain was found in a study of shared clonotypes between healthy human individuals. The assay was immunoSEQ multiplex PCR, and TCRdb's table has in-frame clones only and misses some. The sample includes 2 million to 2.5 million clones, almost 96% seen only once; the top ten take around 0.13%. This clone was observed once. This same CDR3 is encoded by further DNA sequences in the sample. The germline CDR1 and CDR2 sequences are MNHEY and SVGAGI. This CDR3 has 13 amino acids. V was clipped by 5 bases and J by 2 bases, with 9 bases between them. The genes are TRBV6-5 and TRBJ1-1; TRBD1 is a possible D gene (6 bases). Sequenced: naive CD4+ T cells sorted from blood. The sample's subset: CD45RA+ positively selected. The origin of this receptor is a man between 18 and 29 years old in good health. The CDR3 region has the DNA TGTGCCAGCAGTAGGGGGGGAAACACTGAAGCTTTCTTT. It translates to CASSRGGNTEAFF.